The clone carrying this TCR beta chain was seen only a few times. Study processing details: From reference gene primer amplification, estimates of nucleated cell counts were derived. Data came from immunoSEQ multiplex PCR; TCRdb stores just in-frame clones and leaves some out. For V, J and clone size, that table is used; D and trimming come from the DNA. This repertoire shows roughly 90,000 clones, approximately 85% found once; its top ten account for approximately 2.8%. The CDR3 consists of 12 residues. CDR1 LNHDA and CDR2 SQIVND come from the germline V gene (reference sequence). Trimming left V 1 base short and J 10 bases short, with 10 bases between. This entry belongs to a study of blood T cell repertoires in COVID-19. Across the whole study: The samples span acute and convalescent COVID-19 from the United States, Italy and Spain.

Source material: peripheral blood. The chain uses TRBV19 and TRBJ1-1, with D uncertain. The clonotype originates from an elderly woman with COVID-19, enrolled during active disease. The CDR3 loop reads CASSIAGGRAFF. The CDR3 coding sequence is TGTGCCAGTAGTATAGCGGGCGGGAGAGCTTTCTTT.